Listed below are T cell receptor beta chains from one sample, sequenced in a study of OX40 agonist ivuxolimab in advanced cancers. The assay was immunoSEQ multiplex PCR, and TCRdb's table has in-frame clones only and misses some. The sample contains just under 75,000 clones, roughly nine tenths of which appear only once. Sample: CD4+ or CD8+ T cells sorted from blood, taken in a trial of the OX40 agonist ivuxolimab. These receptors came from an adult with an advanced solid tumor such as melanoma, head and neck, liver or kidney cancer. Each CDR3 is given with its conserved first and last residue. The D gene is left open where the match is weak. The size entry is marked missing in some rows and otherwise reads once, few, many or a size class.

CDR3 DNA: TGTGCCAGTATGACCCCAGGGGGACTAGCGGGAGGTACCGGGGAGCTGTTTTTT
CDR3 protein: CASMTPGGLAGGTGELFF
D gene: TRBD2
J gene: TRBJ2-2
clone size: .
V gene: TRBV19

CDR3 DNA: TGTGCCATCAGTGAGTCCGGGGGTAGAACTGAAGCTTTCTTT
CDR3 protein: CAISESGGRTEAFF
D gene: .
J gene: TRBJ1-1
clone size: once
V gene: TRBV10-3

CDR3 DNA: TGTGCCAGCAGCCGCGGACAGGTGGGGGAAAAACTGTTTTTT
CDR3 protein: CASSRGQVGEKLFF
D gene: TRBD1
J gene: TRBJ1-4
clone size: .
V gene: TRBV7-2

CDR3 DNA: TGTGCCAGTAGTGGAGGACAGTTTAGGGACAATGAGCAGTTCTTC
CDR3 protein: CASSGGQFRDNEQFF
D gene: .
J gene: TRBJ2-1
clone size: .
V gene: TRBV19

CDR3 DNA: TGTGCCAGCAGCCTAACTGAGGGGGCCTACGAGCAGTACTTC
CDR3 protein: CASSLTEGAYEQYF
D gene: .
J gene: TRBJ2-7
clone size: .
V gene: TRBV11-3

CDR3 DNA: TGTGCCAGCAGCCAGCGCAGCGGGAGAACCACAGATACGCAGTATTTT
CDR3 protein: CASSQRSGRTTDTQYF
D gene: TRBD2
J gene: TRBJ2-3
clone size: .
V gene: TRBV7-2

CDR3 DNA: TGTGCCAGCAGCTTAGAGGTCGGGGAGCTGTTTTTT
CDR3 protein: CASSLEVGELFF
D gene: .
J gene: TRBJ2-2
clone size: once
V gene: TRBV11-3

CDR3 DNA: TGTGCCAGCAGTGGGGAGACAGGGGGTGGCTACACCTTC
CDR3 protein: CASSGETGGGYTF
D gene: TRBD1
J gene: TRBJ1-2
clone size: .
V gene: TRBV27

CDR3 DNA: TGTGCCAGCAGCCGGACCGGGACAGGTGCAGGCTACACCTTC
CDR3 protein: CASSRTGTGAGYTF
D gene: TRBD1
J gene: TRBJ1-2
clone size: .
V gene: TRBV5-8

CDR3 DNA: TGCGCCAGCAGCTTACCCAGGCTGGCGGGAGCAGGCAATGAGCAGTTCTTC
CDR3 protein: CASSLPRLAGAGNEQFF
D gene: TRBD2
J gene: TRBJ2-1
clone size: .
V gene: TRBV5-1

CDR3 DNA: TGTGCCAGCAGCACTGGACTAGCGGGAGGAGGGGATACGCAGTATTTT
CDR3 protein: CASSTGLAGGGDTQYF
D gene: TRBD2
J gene: TRBJ2-3
clone size: .
V gene: TRBV7-2

CDR3 DNA: TGTGCCAGCAGTTGGGACGGCCAGCCCCAGCATTTT
CDR3 protein: CASSWDGQPQHF
D gene: .
J gene: TRBJ1-5
clone size: once
V gene: TRBV6-5

CDR3 DNA: TGTGCCAGCAGTTACTCAGTCGGACAGAACTATGGCTACACCTTC
CDR3 protein: CASSYSVGQNYGYTF
D gene: .
J gene: TRBJ1-2
clone size: .
V gene: TRBV6-5

CDR3 DNA: TGTGCCAGCAGCTTATCTAGCGGGGCAACTAATGAAAAACTGTTTTTT
CDR3 protein: CASSLSSGATNEKLFF
D gene: .
J gene: TRBJ1-4
clone size: .
V gene: TRBV11-2

CDR3 DNA: TGTGCCAGCTCACCACCGGGGGGAGATACGCAGTATTTT
CDR3 protein: CASSPPGGDTQYF
D gene: .
J gene: TRBJ2-3
clone size: .
V gene: TRBV18

CDR3 DNA: TGTGCCAGCACTTCTAGAGCGCCCGGGGGCTACACCTTC
CDR3 protein: CASTSRAPGGYTF
D gene: .
J gene: TRBJ1-2
clone size: .
V gene: TRBV6-5

CDR3 DNA: TGTGCCAGCAGTTTATCCCGGGACATCGCCTATGGCTACACCTTC
CDR3 protein: CASSLSRDIAYGYTF
D gene: .
J gene: TRBJ1-2
clone size: .
V gene: TRBV27

CDR3 DNA: TGCGCCAGCCAGAAGGCTGTAGGATTGAACACTGAAGCTTTCTTT
CDR3 protein: CASQKAVGLNTEAFF
D gene: .
J gene: TRBJ1-1
clone size: .
V gene: TRBV5-1

CDR3 DNA: TGTGCCAGTAGTATGATGTCAGGGTTGGGTGGAAATCAGCCCCAGCATTTT
CDR3 protein: CASSMMSGLGGNQPQHF
D gene: .
J gene: TRBJ1-5
clone size: .
V gene: TRBV19

CDR3 DNA: TGCAGCGTTGCGGGGACCTACGAGCAGTACTTC
CDR3 protein: CSVAGTYEQYF
D gene: .
J gene: TRBJ2-7
clone size: .
V gene: TRBV29-1

CDR3 DNA: TGTGCCAGCAGTTTAAAGGACAGAGCCTACGAGCAGTACTTC
CDR3 protein: CASSLKDRAYEQYF
D gene: .
J gene: TRBJ2-7
clone size: .
V gene: TRBV27

CDR3 DNA: TGTGCCAGCAGTAAAAACGGACTAGCGGGATATAATGAGCAGTTCTTC
CDR3 protein: CASSKNGLAGYNEQFF
D gene: TRBD2
J gene: TRBJ2-1
clone size: .
V gene: TRBV27

CDR3 DNA: TGTGCCAGCAGCCCCGGGCGCGGCATGAACACTGAAGCTTTCTTT
CDR3 protein: CASSPGRGMNTEAFF
D gene: .
J gene: TRBJ1-1
clone size: .
V gene: TRBV11-3

CDR3 DNA: TGTGCCAGCAGCCCACGGACTTCTAATGAAAAACTGTTTTTT
CDR3 protein: CASSPRTSNEKLFF
D gene: .
J gene: TRBJ1-4
clone size: .
V gene: TRBV7-9

CDR3 DNA: TGTGCCTGGAGTGCGGCAGGCAGGGTGAATCAGCCCCAGCATTTT
CDR3 protein: CAWSAAGRVNQPQHF
D gene: .
J gene: TRBJ1-5
clone size: .
V gene: TRBV30

CDR3 DNA: TGTGCCAGCAGCGTAGAGGCAGCATCAGCCTACGAGCAGTACTTC
CDR3 protein: CASSVEAASAYEQYF
D gene: .
J gene: TRBJ2-7
clone size: .
V gene: TRBV9

CDR3 DNA: TGTGCCAGCAGTTACTCGAGGGCCGCGATTTCGGGGTCCACCTTC
CDR3 protein: CASSYSRAAISGSTF
D gene: .
J gene: TRBJ1-2
clone size: few
V gene: TRBV6-5

CDR3 DNA: TGTGCCACCAGCAGAGATCCCGATGCACAGCCCCAGCATTTT
CDR3 protein: CATSRDPDAQPQHF
D gene: .
J gene: TRBJ1-5
clone size: .
V gene: TRBV15

CDR3 DNA: TGTGCCACCAGCAGAGATAAGGTACAGAGAGGGAGGCAGCCCCAGCATTTT
CDR3 protein: CATSRDKVQRGRQPQHF
D gene: .
J gene: TRBJ1-5
clone size: .
V gene: TRBV15

CDR3 DNA: TGTGCCAGCAGCGTAGCTACGTCTAGCGGGACCATCACCTCCCACCATAGGGGGACAGATACGCAGTATTTT
CDR3 protein: CASSVATSSGTITSHHRGTDTQYF
D gene: TRBD2
J gene: TRBJ2-3
clone size: .
V gene: TRBV9

CDR3 DNA: TGTGCCAGCAGCTCCACACACGGGGCTTTCAATGAGCAGTTCTTC
CDR3 protein: CASSSTHGAFNEQFF
D gene: .
J gene: TRBJ2-1
clone size: .
V gene: TRBV11-3

CDR3 DNA: TGCGCCAGCAGCCATGGGACTAGCGGGAGGTTTACCGGGGAGCTGTTTTTT
CDR3 protein: CASSHGTSGRFTGELFF
D gene: TRBD2
J gene: TRBJ2-2
clone size: .
V gene: TRBV4-1

CDR3 DNA: TGTGCCAGCAGTGACGGGACAGGGGGCTCCTACGAGCAGTACTTC
CDR3 protein: CASSDGTGGSYEQYF
D gene: TRBD1
J gene: TRBJ2-7
clone size: .
V gene: TRBV6-6

CDR3 DNA: TGTGCCAGCAGCTCGGGCCAAACCGGGACATCGAATCTCAATGAGCAGTTCTTC
CDR3 protein: CASSSGQTGTSNLNEQFF
D gene: .
J gene: TRBJ2-1
clone size: few
V gene: TRBV11-3

CDR3 DNA: TGTGCCAGCAGTTCAGGACTAGCGGGACACAATGAGCAGTTCTTC
CDR3 protein: CASSSGLAGHNEQFF
D gene: TRBD2
J gene: TRBJ2-1
clone size: .
V gene: TRBV7-7

CDR3 DNA: TGTGCCACCGGACGTTTCACCGGGGAGCTGTTTTTT
CDR3 protein: CATGRFTGELFF
D gene: .
J gene: TRBJ2-2
clone size: .
V gene: TRBV19

CDR3 DNA: TGTGCCATCAGTGAGTCGGGCGGGAGTGATGAGCAGTTCTTC
CDR3 protein: CAISESGGSDEQFF
D gene: TRBD2
J gene: TRBJ2-1
clone size: .
V gene: TRBV10-3

CDR3 DNA: TGTGCCATCAGACGGAGGGGAGGATCGAACACTGAAGCTTTCTTT
CDR3 protein: CAIRRRGGSNTEAFF
D gene: .
J gene: TRBJ1-1
clone size: .
V gene: TRBV10-3

CDR3 DNA: TGTGCCTGGGGGGGAAACTATGGCTACACCTTC
CDR3 protein: CAWGGNYGYTF
D gene: .
J gene: TRBJ1-2
clone size: .
V gene: TRBV30

CDR3 DNA: TGTGCCAGCAGCCCCTCGGACATACCTTCTGAAAAACTGTTTTTT
CDR3 protein: CASSPSDIPSEKLFF
D gene: .
J gene: TRBJ1-4
clone size: few
V gene: TRBV7-9